This T cell receptor (beta chain) stems from a study of blood T cell repertoires in COVID-19. At the level of the study: The United States, Italy and Spain were the sources of the acute and convalescent COVID-19 samples.

The protocol was immunoSEQ multiplex PCR, while the TCRdb copy is restricted to in-frame clones and leaves out a portion. This repertoire shows about 270,000 clones, about 83% found once; its top ten account for over 5.5%. Patients in Seattle were enrolled during active infection, then followed longitudinally. This CDR3 has 15 amino acids. With 1 base removed from V and 1 base from J, the gap between germline ends came to 10 bases. Germline lookup yields CDR1 SEHNR and CDR2 FQNEAQ (reference sequence). This clone showed up just a few times. This chain links TRBV7-9 with TRBJ1-1; TRBD1 is a possible D gene (6 bases). This sequence originates from a woman aged 80 or over with COVID-19, enrolled during active disease. Sequencing used peripheral blood. CDR3 nucleotides: TGTGCCAGCAGCTTAGGTCAGGGGCCGAACACTGAAGCTTTCTTT. Translation: CASSLGQGPNTEAFF.